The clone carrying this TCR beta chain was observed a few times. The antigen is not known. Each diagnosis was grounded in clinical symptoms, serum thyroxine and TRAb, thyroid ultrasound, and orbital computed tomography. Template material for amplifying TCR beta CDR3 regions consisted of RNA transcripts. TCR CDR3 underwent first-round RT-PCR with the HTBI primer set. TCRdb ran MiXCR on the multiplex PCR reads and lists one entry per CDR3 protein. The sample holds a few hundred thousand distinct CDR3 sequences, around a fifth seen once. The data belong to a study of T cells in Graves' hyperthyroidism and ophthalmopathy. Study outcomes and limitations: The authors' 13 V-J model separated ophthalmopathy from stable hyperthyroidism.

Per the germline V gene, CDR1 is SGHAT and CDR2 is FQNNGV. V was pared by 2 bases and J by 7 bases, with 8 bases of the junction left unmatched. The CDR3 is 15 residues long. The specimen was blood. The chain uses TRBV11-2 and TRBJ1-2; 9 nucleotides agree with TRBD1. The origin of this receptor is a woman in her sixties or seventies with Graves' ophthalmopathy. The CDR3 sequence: CASSLSGTGIFGYTF. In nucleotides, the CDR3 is TGTGCCAGCAGCTTATCGGGGACAGGGATTTTTGGCTACACCTTC.